The T cell receptor (beta chain) under discussion was sequenced for a study of blood T cell repertoires in COVID-19. Per the authors' pipeline: Reference gene primers were amplified, and this amplification served to estimate nucleated cell counts. Profiling relied on immunoSEQ multiplex PCR, and the TCRdb table lists in-frame clones only, not all of them. V and J calls and clone size are those listed in that table; D and trimming were worked out from the DNA. The sample consists of approximately 240,000 clones, roughly 83% of them appearing once. Losses at the gene ends were 0 bases for V and 2 bases for J; bases not matched to a gene: 1. The CDR3 is 14 amino acids. From germline, CDR1 is SGDLS and CDR2 YYNGEE. All enrollees were roughly 18 to 95 years old and from fewer than 25 US areas. Assignment of participants to cohorts was predicated upon participant-reported clinical history.

The chain employs TRBV9 and TRBJ2-5, with 7 bases aligning to TRBD1. Sequences were obtained from PBMCs or T cells enriched from blood (not recorded which). The clonotype originates from a woman aged 40 to 50 with acute COVID-19. CDR3 loop: CASSVGGQQETQYF. CDR3 sequence (DNA): TGTGCCAGCAGCGTAGGGGGACAGCAAGAGACCCAGTACTTC.